This TCR beta chain originates from a study of blood T cell repertoires in COVID-19. TCRdb's copy holds only in-frame clones and misses some; the assay was immunoSEQ multiplex PCR. The table lists approximately 50,000 clones, 90% to 95% of them singletons, with 3.1% in the top ten. The V end was cut by 3 bases, the J end by 4 bases, with 15 bases between. The CDR3 covers 15 residues. From germline, CDR1 is SNHLY and CDR2 FYNNEI. The sequenced material came from peripheral blood. This chain joins TRBV2 and TRBJ1-2; D not resolved. This TCR was sampled from a human donor in a cohort sampled during active COVID-19. The CDR3 DNA sequence: TGTGCCAGCAGTGACTCCCCGGACGGGGTCTATGGCTACACCTTC. Its protein is CASSDSPDGVYGYTF.